This passage covers 17 T cell receptor beta chains from one sample sequenced in a study of T cell responses to AZD1222 COVID-19 vaccine. Some clones are missing from TCRdb's copy, which holds only in-frame ones; the method was immunoSEQ multiplex PCR. The sample consists of about 130,000 clones, approximately 89% of them appearing once. The sequencing here drew on peripheral blood, taken 28 days after the second AZD1222 dose. The source of these receptors is an adult who received the AZD1222 COVID-19 vaccine.

The chain has TRBV28 and TRBJ2-7, with D uncertain. The germline V gene has CDR1 MDHEN and CDR2 SYDVKM. The CDR3 length is 11 residues. The V and J ends lost 7 bases and 2 bases respectively, with 6 bases between them. The CDR3 DNA reads as TGTGCCAGCACTGCAACCTACGAGCAGTACTTC. Translating gives CASTATYEQYF. Using reference TRBV28 and TRBJ2-7 for the parts outside the CDR3, the full variable domain is DVKVTQSSRYLVKRTGEKVFLECVQDMDHENMFWYRQDPGLGLRLIYFSYDVKMKEKGDIPEGYSVSREKKERFSLILESASTNQTSMYLCASTATYEQYFGPGTRLTVT.

This chain links TRBV19 with TRBJ1-1; the match to TRBD1 covers 7 bases. CDR1 is LNHDA, CDR2 SQIVND, per germline (reference sequence). V shed 11 bases, J shed 0 bases, and the junction held 12 bases outside the gene matches. This CDR3 has 15 amino acids. CDR3 loop: CASRTRTGVNTEAFF. The CDR3 DNA is TGTGCCTCCCGTACCAGGACAGGCGTGAACACTGAAGCTTTCTTT. Full variable domain (outside the CDR3, taken from reference TRBV19 and TRBJ1-1): DGGITQSPKYLFRKEGQNVTLSCEQNLNHDAMYWYRQDPGQGLRLIYYSQIVNDFQKGDIAEGYSVSREKKESFPLTVTSAQKNPTAFYLCASRTRTGVNTEAFFGQGTRLTVV.

This clone occurred once. The CDR3 reads CASSLVNEKLFF. CDR3 DNA: TGTGCCAGCAGTCTGGTTAATGAAAAACTGTTTTTT. The chain recombines TRBV28 with TRBJ1-4; D uncertain. The CDR3 has 12 amino acids. Germline V gene sequence: CDR1 MDHEN, CDR2 SYDVKM. Trimming left V 5 bases short and J 4 bases short, with 5 bases between.

This chain joins TRBV7-3 and TRBJ2-6; D is uncertain. Trimming left V 5 bases short and J 0 bases short, with 8 bases between. In germline, CDR1 is SGHTA, CDR2 FQGTGA. There are 15 residues in the CDR3. CDR3 residues: CASSLGYSGANVLTF. CDR3 nucleotides: TGTGCCAGCAGCCTGGGGTACTCTGGGGCCAACGTCCTGACTTTC.

The rearrangement joins TRBV29-1 to TRBJ1-2; D is uncertain. Trimming took 6 bases from V and 8 from J, leaving 19 bases between them. The V gene's germline CDR1 is SQVTM and CDR2 ANQGSEA. The CDR3 has 13 residues. DNA for the CDR3: TGCAGCGTAGGATCTGGCTTTGAGCAGGGCTACACCTTC. Protein product: CSVGSGFEQGYTF.

The chain couples TRBV12-5 to TRBJ2-1, with D possibly TRBD1 on 5 matching bases. The CDR3 is 14 amino acids. Trimming shortened V by 6 bases and J by 0 bases, and 9 bases separated the two germline ends. The germline V gene has CDR1 LGHNT and CDR2 FRNRAP. CDR3: CASGRQRSYNEQFF. CDR3 nucleotide sequence: TGTGCTAGTGGCCGACAGCGCTCCTACAATGAGCAGTTCTTC. Combining the CDR3 with reference TRBV12-5 and TRBJ2-1 gives the whole variable domain DARVTQTPRHKVTEMGQEVTMRCQPILGHNTVFWYRQTMMQGLELLAYFRNRAPLDDSGMPKDRFSAEMPDATLATLKIQPSEPRDSAVYFCASGRQRSYNEQFFGPGTRLTVL.

The chain couples TRBV19 to TRBJ1-2; D is uncertain. Per the germline V gene, CDR1 is LNHDA and CDR2 is SQIVND (reference sequence). Deletions cut 5 bases from V and 2 bases from J, with 12 bases between. The CDR3 sequence is 14 residues long. The CDR3 coding sequence is TGTGCCAGTAGTCACTCGGGGTCGAACTATGGCTACACCTTC. Its protein product is CASSHSGSNYGYTF.

The rearrangement joins TRBV5-1 to TRBJ2-5; 11 positions match TRBD2. Germline CDR1 is SGHRS and CDR2 is YFSETQ. The CDR3 totals 16 residues. Trimming took 2 bases from V and 5 from J; bases not matched to a gene: 8. The CDR3 DNA reads TGCGCCAGCAGCTTAACACTAGCGGGGGCCTCGGAGACCCAGTACTTC. Amino acids: CASSLTLAGASETQYF. Full variable domain (missing parts from reference TRBV5-1 and TRBJ2-5): KAGVTQTPRYLIKTRGQQVTLSCSPISGHRSVSWYQQTPGQGLQFLFEYFSETQRNKGNFPGRFSGRQFSNSRSEMNVSTLELGDSALYLCASSLTLAGASETQYFGPGTRLLVL.

A single count supports this clone. The V call is TRBV21-1, the J call TRBJ1-5; TRBD1, as called in the table, went unchecked against the DNA. TRBV21-1 is a documented pseudogene. There are 14 residues in the CDR3. The CDR3 DNA reads TGTGCCGGTCATGGACAGGGGCGAGAACAGCCCCAGCATTTT. As protein: CAGHGQGREQPQHF.

With respect to this clone: This sample includes further DNA sequences coding for the same CDR3. The gene calls are TRBV5-1 and TRBJ1-2, with D perhaps TRBD1 (6 bases). The V and J ends lost 0 bases and 3 bases respectively, with 6 bases between them. The CDR3 has 13 residues. The germline CDR1 and CDR2 sequences are SGHRS and YFSETQ. The CDR3 region has the DNA TGCGCCAGCAGCTTGGAGGGGGACTATGGCTACACCTTC. Residues: CASSLEGDYGYTF.

The CDR3 here is CASSYSTDTQYF. DNA of the CDR3: TGTGCCAGCAGTTACTCCACAGATACGCAGTATTTT. The chain joins TRBV27 to TRBJ2-3; D not resolved. Per the germline V gene, CDR1 is MNHEY and CDR2 is SMNVEV (reference sequence). The V end was cut by 4 bases, the J end by 2 bases, with 4 bases between. The CDR3 consists of 12 residues.

The rearrangement links TRBV4-2 to TRBJ1-2; D gene unclear. The CDR3 is 15 amino acids. Between the trimmed V and J ends, which lost 4 bases and 6 bases, there was a span of 18 bases. The germline V gene has CDR1 LGHNA and CDR2 YNFKEQ. CDR3 protein: CASSPSSGVYDGYTF. CDR3 coding DNA: TGTGCCAGCAGCCCCAGTTCCGGGGTCTACGATGGCTACACCTTC.

The rearrangement links TRBV7-2 to TRBJ2-5; D ambiguous. There are 13 residues in the CDR3. Germline V gives CDR1 SGHTA, CDR2 FQGNSA. Deletions cut 5 bases from V and 1 base from J, with 8 bases between. This CDR3 reads CASSRLPQETQYF. The CDR3 nucleotides are TGTGCCAGCAGCCGACTCCCCCAAGAGACCCAGTACTTC.

This chain joins TRBV24-1 and TRBJ1-5, with TRBD1 matching over 11 bases. The germline CDR1 and CDR2 sequences are KGHDR and SFDVKD. The J segment lost 5 bases and the V segment lost 4 bases, leaving 3 bases of the junction unmatched. The CDR3 has 15 amino acids. This chain's CDR3 is CATSEGQGEHQPQHF. CDR3 nucleotides: TGTGCCACCAGTGAGGGACAGGGGGAACATCAGCCCCAGCATTTT.

The chain combines TRBV9 with TRBJ1-5, with D maybe TRBD1 (5 bases). Germline V lookup: CDR1 SGDLS, CDR2 YYNGEE. This CDR3 comprises 15 residues. The ends were cut back, 6 bases at V and 2 bases at J, with 15 bases in the middle. The DNA for the CDR3 is TGTGCCAGCACCCGGGGAGGGGAAGGCAATCAGCCCCAGCATTTT. The encoded protein is CASTRGGEGNQPQHF.

This chain joins TRBV7-2 and TRBJ1-5, with 11 bases matching TRBD1. The CDR3 spans 15 residues. J lost 5 bases, V lost 4 bases, and 4 bases had no gene match. CDR1 is SGHTA, CDR2 FQGNSA, per germline. The CDR3, as DNA: TGTGCCAGCAGCTGGACAGGGGGCTTATATCAGCCCCAGCATTTT. The encoded protein is CASSWTGGLYQPQHF.

The V gene is TRBV7-2, the J gene TRBJ1-1, with 8 bases lining up with TRBD1. This CDR3 comprises 16 residues. The germline V gene has CDR1 SGHTA and CDR2 FQGNSA. V dropped 2 bases and J dropped 4; count of bases not matched to a gene: 9. The CDR3 nucleotides are TGTGCCAGCAGCTTAAGGCGTCAGGGGGCTTCCACTGAAGCTTTCTTT. Residues: CASSLRRQGASTEAFF.